In this sample, the clone carrying this T cell receptor (beta chain) is medium-sized. Its antigen remains unknown. Between the trimmed V and J ends, which lost 7 bases and 4 bases, there was a span of 14 bases. Germline values: CDR1 LNHDA, CDR2 SQIVND (reference sequence). The CDR3 is made up of 14 amino acids. This record belongs to a study of T cells after posttransplantation cyclophosphamide. The study's findings and limits: Later blood repertoires were often dominated by clones from the donor CD8+ memory compartment.

Libraries were prepared by immunoSEQ multiplex PCR; TCRdb keeps only in-frame clonotypes and omits some of them. The table records roughly 2,500 clones without singletons, the ten largest covering 9.4%. Busulfan-fludarabine conditioning, marrow transplant, and cyclophosphamide on days +3 and +4 were administered. The TCR comes from a female patient aged 50-59 years who received an allogeneic stem cell transplant from a related donor, was CMV-positive, and had no GVHD. Part of the T cells may come from the graft donor. The source material was PBMCs, sampled 32 days after allogeneic stem cell transplant with posttransplant cyclophosphamide. The chain links TRBV19 to TRBJ1-3; D unresolved. The CDR3: CASNGGRGGNTIYF. In nucleotides, the CDR3 is TGTGCCAGTAATGGAGGCCGGGGAGGAAACACCATATATTTT. Full variable domain (missing parts from reference TRBV19 and TRBJ1-3): DGGITQSPKYLFRKEGQNVTLSCEQNLNHDAMYWYRQDPGQGLRLIYYSQIVNDFQKGDIAEGYSVSREKKESFPLTVTSAQKNPTAFYLCASNGGRGGNTIYFGEGSWLTVV.